The next 4 T cell receptor beta chains were all read from a single sample in a study of blood T cell repertoires in COVID-19. Data came from immunoSEQ multiplex PCR; TCRdb stores just in-frame clones and leaves some out. The top ten clones hold less than 4% of a sample with 300,000 to 400,000 clones, approximately 91% of them seen once. The sequenced material came from PBMCs or T cells enriched from blood (not recorded which). The receptors shown here come from a woman aged 25 to 39 who had been exposed to COVID-19.

The rearrangement uses TRBV5-6 and TRBJ1-2; tentatively, D is TRBD1 (5 bases). V shed 0 bases and J shed 2 bases, with 11 bases lying between them. Germline V gives CDR1 SGHDT, CDR2 YYEEEE. There are 15 residues in the CDR3. This CDR3 reads CASSLEWRDNYGYTF. The CDR3 nucleotides are TGTGCCAGCAGCTTGGAATGGAGGGACAACTATGGCTACACCTTC.

V gene TRBV10-3 combines with J gene TRBJ1-6; possible D gene TRBD1, 6 bases. The CDR3 totals 15 residues. V gave up 2 bases and J gave up 4 bases, with 9 bases separating them. Germline values: CDR1 ENHRY, CDR2 SYGVKD. The CDR3 nucleotides read TGTGCCATCAGTGAGCATGGACAGTATAATTCACCCCTCCACTTT. It codes for CAISEHGQYNSPLHF.

The chain employs TRBV6-5 and TRBJ1-1, with D perhaps matching TRBD1 (6 bases). Per the germline V gene, CDR1 is MNHEY and CDR2 is SVGAGI. The CDR3 loop spans 13 amino acids. V gave up 8 bases and J gave up 4 bases, with 14 bases separating them. The CDR3 nucleotides are TGTGCCAGCTACAGGGTTTCGAGCACTGAAGCTTTCTTT. Protein: CASYRVSSTEAFF.

The chain is built from TRBV5-6 and TRBJ1-2; possibly TRBD1 for D (5 bases). Germline V CDR1 and CDR2: SGHDT, YYEEEE. Trimming removed 2 bases at V and 3 bases at J, with 8 bases between. This CDR3 spans 13 amino acids. The CDR3 bases are TGTGCCAGCAGCTTAGACAGAGACTATGGCTACACCTTC. It specifies CASSLDRDYGYTF. Full variable domain (missing parts from reference TRBV5-6 and TRBJ1-2): DAGVTQSPTHLIKTRGQQVTLRCSPKSGHDTVSWYQQALGQGPQFIFQYYEEEERQRGNFPDRFSGHQFPNYSSELNVNALLLGDSALYLCASSLDRDYGYTFGSGTRLTVV.